This T cell receptor (beta chain) was found in a study of blood T cell repertoires in COVID-19. Data came from immunoSEQ multiplex PCR; TCRdb stores just in-frame clones and leaves some out. The sample has about 140,000 clones; about 83% are singletons. The germline CDR1 and CDR2 sequences are SEHNR and FQNEAQ (reference sequence). This CDR3 is 15 amino acids long. V shed 5 bases and J 2 bases; nucleotides not matched to a gene: 5. Source material: peripheral blood. The V gene is TRBV7-9, the J gene TRBJ2-3; TRBD2 agrees at 9 bases. This receptor was obtained from a human donor in a cohort sampled during active COVID-19. In DNA form, the CDR3 reads TGTGCCAGCAGCCTTAGCGGGGGCCCCACAGATACGCAGTATTTT. Translation: CASSLSGGPTDTQYF.